This T cell receptor beta chain was captured by sequencing in a study of cytomegalovirus exposure and HLA in healthy donors (dated by TCRdb to between 2016 and 2019). General notes on the study: According to a later analysis, one platform produced both the 120 validation repertoires and the 666 repertoires of the first cohort. High-throughput TCR immunosequencing, statistical association of individual TCRs with disease status, and machine learning were combined to predict cytomegalovirus infection status. The aim of the study was to test whether cataloging public T cell receptors could identify signatures of past pathogen exposure. In addition to the first cohort of several hundred subjects, a separate validation cohort of 100 to 150 different subjects was used. The paper's findings and limits, for the study overall: A later analysis had no HLA typing for the validation cohort, so co-occurrence there was scored across all 130 or so repertoires. A few of the identified cytomegalovirus-associated TCR beta chains were confirmed in vitro to be specific for cytomegalovirus antigens. A total of fewer than 200 TCR beta chains were listed by the study as associated with cytomegalovirus. The authors suggested that the approach could potentially be generalized to other disease states and immunological phenotypes. Across donors, most TCR sequences were observed very rarely, whereas some public TCRs were present in many individuals. In a later analysis, TCRs clustered in the first cohort were found to also tend to co-occur in the 120 or so validation repertoires, with 85% to 95% of cluster scores above 0. The classifier was reported to diagnose cytomegalovirus status with high specificity and sensitivity in both the original cohort and the validation cohort.

Libraries were made using the immunoSEQ multiplex PCR assay. The published analysis was carried out like this. A statistical classification framework was developed to diagnose cytomegalovirus status using the catalog of TCR beta chain sequences. TCRdb retrieved this table from immuneACCESS and kept in-frame rearrangements only. Not all clones are present; in checked studies, unresolved V genes account for under half, and no reason is known for the remainder. Clone size and the V and J calls come from that table; the DNA yielded D and trimming. A total of some 210,000 clones appear in this sample, around four fifths of them only once. The ten largest make up roughly 5.7% of the sample. Of note for this clone: Its antigen is still unknown. No quality values exist for individual bases; no much larger clone is one base distant.

The donors were included in the validation cohort of over a hundred subjects, a group kept apart from the approximately 700-subject first cohort. This clonotype originated in a woman younger than 35 in good health and CMV-seronegative. The sequenced material came from PBMCs.

The DNA reads as follows: TGTGCCAGCAGCCACTACTCCGCGGGAGCGGGGTCCAATGAGCAGTTCTTC. Its coded protein is CASSHYSAGAGSNEQFF. This receptor chain uses TRBV11-2 and TRBJ2-1; TRBD2 fits 7 bases in the junction. CDR1 and CDR2, per the germline V gene, are SGHAT and FQNNGV. V trim: 5 bases; J trim: 6 bases; unmatched bases: 16. The CDR3 has 17 amino acids, counting the end cysteine and phenylalanine. Only the CDR3 portion is preserved as DNA: 51 bases, with reading frame beginning at the first base.